This T cell receptor (beta chain) originates from a study of T cell repertoires in cytomegalovirus infection. Across the whole study: A matching HLA type, together with CMV infection, was signaled by public TCR beta signatures.

MiXCR, applied by TCRdb to the reads, yields one record per CDR3 protein. The sample holds 51,000 or so distinct CDR3 sequences, about 18% seen once. With 6 bases removed from V and 2 bases from J, the gap between germline ends came to 13 bases. Germline V lookup: CDR1 MNHNS, CDR2 SASEGT. This CDR3 has 14 amino acids. Of note for this clonotype: The target antigen is unknown.

The rearrangement uses TRBV6-1 and TRBJ1-2; D unclear. This receptor was identified in a human donor in good health (CMV status not recorded). Some clones in this sample may be carry-over from other donors' samples. The sequencing here drew on CD8+ T cells from cultured PBMCs, taken from culture after CMV antigen stimulation. CDR3 protein: CASSEQEANYGYTF. Here the CDR3 DNA reads TGTGCCAGCAGCGAACAAGAGGCCAACTATGGCTACACCTTC.